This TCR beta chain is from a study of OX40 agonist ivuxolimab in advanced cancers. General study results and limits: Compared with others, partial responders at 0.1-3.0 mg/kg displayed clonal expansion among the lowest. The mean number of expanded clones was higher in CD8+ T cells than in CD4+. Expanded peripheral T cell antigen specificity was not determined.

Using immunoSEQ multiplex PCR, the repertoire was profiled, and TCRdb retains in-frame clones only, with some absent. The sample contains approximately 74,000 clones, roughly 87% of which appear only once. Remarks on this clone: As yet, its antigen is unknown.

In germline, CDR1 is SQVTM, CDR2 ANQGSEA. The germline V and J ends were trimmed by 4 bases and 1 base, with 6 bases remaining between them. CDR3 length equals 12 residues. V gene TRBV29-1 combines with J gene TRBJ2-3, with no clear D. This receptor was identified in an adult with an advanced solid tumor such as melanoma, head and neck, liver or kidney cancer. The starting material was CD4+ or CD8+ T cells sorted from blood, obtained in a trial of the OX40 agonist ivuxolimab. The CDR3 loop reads CSVGDRTDTQYF. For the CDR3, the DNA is TGCAGCGTTGGGGATCGCACAGATACGCAGTATTTT.